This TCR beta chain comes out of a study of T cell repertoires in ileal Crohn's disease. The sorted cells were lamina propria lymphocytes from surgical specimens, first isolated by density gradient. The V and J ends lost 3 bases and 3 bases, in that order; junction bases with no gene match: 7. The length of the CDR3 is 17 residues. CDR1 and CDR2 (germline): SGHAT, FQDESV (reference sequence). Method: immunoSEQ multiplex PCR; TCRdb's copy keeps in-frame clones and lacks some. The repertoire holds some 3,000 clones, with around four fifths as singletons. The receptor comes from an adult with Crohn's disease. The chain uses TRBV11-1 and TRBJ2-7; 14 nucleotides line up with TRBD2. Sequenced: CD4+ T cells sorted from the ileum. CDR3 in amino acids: CASSLSSGTSGGYEQYF. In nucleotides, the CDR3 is TGTGCCAGCAGCTTGTCTTCCGGGACTAGCGGGGGCTACGAGCAGTACTTC.